This TCR beta chain was obtained from a study of B cell selection in AIRE deficiency. This clone was found once. Its target is not known. The V end lost 0 bases, the J end lost 1 base, and 26 bases lay between the germline ends. Germline values: CDR1 LNHNV, CDR2 YYDKDF (reference sequence). The CDR3 has 21 amino acids. CD4+CD127+ cells were sorted as the conventional CD4 T cells. Authors' methods: Around 9.9x10^4 patient and some 140,000 healthy donor in-frame TCRbeta sequences came from conventional T cells. The method was immunoSEQ multiplex PCR; TCRdb's version includes in-frame clones alone and lacks a portion of them. The V and J calls and clone size are taken from that table; D and trimming were inferred from the DNA. The table lists some 25,000 clones, about 95% of them singletons. Points from the study as a whole: TCRbeta-only data showed 36.6% of shared healthy Treg sequences in healthy Tconv.

The chain has TRBV15 and TRBJ2-3; TRBD2 might be the D (7 bases). Input material: CD4+CD127+ conventional T cells sorted from PBMCs. The receptor comes from a human donor in good health. CDR3 loop: CATSRDWRGRDRVWGTDTQYF. CDR3 nucleotides: TGTGCCACCAGCAGAGATTGGCGGGGGCGGGATCGTGTTTGGGGCACAGATACGCAGTATTTT.